This T cell receptor beta chain was observed in a study of blood T cells in healthy people across ages. Overall study findings and caveats: No one knew whether donors had CMV, which possibly confounded expanded clonotype changes.

V was cut by 4 bases and J by 7 bases, with 17 bases left in between. CDR3 length: 16 residues. Germline V CDR1 and CDR2: SGHTA, FQGNSA. In its sample, this clonotype was seen a few times. Its antigen is still unknown. The use of a sample-barcoded 5' primer and a J-beta primer mix characterized a second PCR of 7 to 11 cycles. TCRdb reprocessed the 5' RACE reads via MiXCR and lists one record per CDR3 protein. The sample includes more than 500,000 distinct CDR3 sequences, roughly a quarter of them seen just once. A minimum of 5 micrograms of total RNA was extracted per sample. Another study also made use of these data, one on T cells of mothers and their children. Per that study: The study sampled a few healthy Caucasian mothers and their six children. Every mother produced more than 10 million TCR beta CDR3 reads, whereas every child provided some 3 million.

Material: blood. The rearrangement links TRBV7-2 to TRBJ1-6; TRBD1 is a possible D gene (5 bases). The TCR sequence derives from a boy between 2 and 10 years old in good health. CDR3 in amino acids: CASSSPPGNGNSPLHF. DNA of the CDR3: TGTGCCAGCAGCTCCCCCCCAGGGAATGGAAATTCACCCCTCCACTTT.